Presented here are 30 T cell receptor beta chains from one specimen sequenced in a study of T cells in narcolepsy. Repertoires were generated with immunoSEQ multiplex PCR, while TCRdb's copy carries only in-frame clones and drops some. Among under 35,000 clones, roughly 80% were seen once, and the ten largest hold around 1%. Input material: memory (CD45RA-) CD4+ T cells from blood. These receptors all come from a human donor in good health.

The genes are TRBV11-2 and TRBJ1-1; the D is unclear. Between the trimmed V and J ends, which lost 5 bases and 1 base, there was a span of 11 bases. The CDR3 spans 14 residues. Germline V CDR1 and CDR2: SGHAT, FQNNGV. CDR3 nucleotides: TGTGCCAGCAGCCCCTCCACGGGGAACACTGAAGCTTTCTTT. It codes for CASSPSTGNTEAFF.

The genes are TRBV18 and TRBJ2-7; 11 positions agree with TRBD2. Germline V lookup: CDR1 KGHSH, CDR2 LQKENI. With V trimmed by 1 base and J by 2 bases, 7 bases remained unmatched. The CDR3 spans 17 residues. The CDR3 here is CASSPRLAGLVTYEQYF. Written as DNA, the CDR3 is TGTGCCAGCTCACCACGACTAGCGGGGCTTGTAACCTACGAGCAGTACTTC.

The chain combines TRBV5-4 with TRBJ2-2, with 11 nucleotides matching TRBD2. In germline, CDR1 is SGHNT, CDR2 YYREEE (reference sequence). J lost 7 bases, V lost 0 bases, and 8 bases had no gene match. The CDR3 length is 17 residues. Here the CDR3 reads CASSLGVAGGFGGELFF. Here the CDR3 DNA reads TGTGCCAGCAGCTTGGGCGTAGCGGGGGGGTTCGGCGGGGAGCTGTTTTTT.

This clone was recorded once. The V call is TRBV6-5, the J call TRBJ1-6, with D unclear. Germline values: CDR1 MNHEY, CDR2 SVGAGI. Trimming removed 6 bases from V and 5 bases from J, with 11 bases in between. The CDR3 sequence is 14 residues long. CDR3: CASSPGGNNSPLHF. The CDR3 DNA follows: TGTGCCAGCAGCCCCGGCGGCAATAATTCACCCCTCCACTTT.

This clone was recorded once. This chain connects TRBV19 to TRBJ2-3; D might be TRBD2 (6 bases). Germline V lookup: CDR1 LNHDA, CDR2 SQIVND (reference sequence). V dropped 3 bases and J dropped 4 bases, with 11 bases sitting between them. The CDR3 runs 14 residues. Written as DNA, the CDR3 is TGTGCCAGTAGTATGACTAGGGGACCAGATACGCAGTATTTT. This codes for CASSMTRGPDTQYF.

The chain recombines TRBV9 with TRBJ1-2; D possibly corresponds to TRBD1 (5 bases). This CDR3 has 15 residues. Germline loops: CDR1 SGDLS, CDR2 YYNGEE. With 6 bases removed from V and 4 bases from J, the gap between germline ends came to 19 bases. The CDR3 loop is CASNRGTHRIYGYTF. The CDR3, as DNA: TGTGCCAGCAATCGCGGGACCCACCGCATCTATGGCTACACCTTC. Variable domain in full (rest from reference TRBV9 and TRBJ1-2): DSGVTQTPKHLITATGQRVTLRCSPRSGDLSVYWYQQSLDQGLQFLIQYYNGEERAKGNILERFSAQQFPDLHSELNLSSLELGDSALYFCASNRGTHRIYGYTFGSGTRLTVV.

DNA for the CDR3: TGTGCCAGCAGATCCCTTCGGACCGGGGAGCTGTTTTTT. Its translation: CASRSLRTGELFF. The chain has TRBV7-3 and TRBJ2-2; D gene uncertain. The CDR3 extends over 13 amino acids. Germline V lookup: CDR1 SGHTA, CDR2 FQGTGA. V lost 6 bases and J lost 5, with 10 bases in between.

V and J are TRBV7-3 and TRBJ2-1, with 10 bases aligning to TRBD2. Germline V gives CDR1 SGHTA, CDR2 FQGTGA. J gave up 6 bases and V 3 bases, and 8 bases lay outside the gene matches. This CDR3 comprises 16 residues. CDR3 in DNA: TGTGCCAGCAGCTTGCTAGGGCTAGCGGGAGTCAATGAGCAGTTCTTC. It yields the protein CASSLLGLAGVNEQFF.

The J gene is TRBJ2-5, the V gene TRBV5-6; D gene uncertain. The J call may be wrong; the DNA end is better matched by TRBJ2-7. The CDR3 covers 12 residues. Germline loops: CDR1 SGHDT, CDR2 YYEEEE. This chain's CDR3 is CASSLWGYEQYF. CDR3 DNA sequence: TGTGCCAGCAGCTTATGGGGCTACGAGCAGTACTTC.

The chain links TRBV4-2 to TRBJ1-6; no clear D gene. The CDR3 loop spans 15 amino acids. From germline, CDR1 is LGHNA and CDR2 YNFKEQ. V was pared by 0 bases and J by 12 bases, with 15 bases between. The CDR3 is CASSQDWAGHLPLHF. The CDR3 DNA follows: TGTGCCAGCAGCCAAGATTGGGCGGGCCACTTACCCCTCCACTTT.

This rearrangement joins TRBV5-4 to TRBJ1-6; D might be TRBD1 (5 bases). V lost 0 bases, J lost 7 bases, and 8 bases lay in between. The length of the CDR3 is 14 residues. The germline CDR1 and CDR2 sequences are SGHNT and YYREEE (reference sequence). In DNA, the CDR3 is TGTGCCAGCAGCTTGGGCGGGGGGAATTCACCCCTCCACTTT. It is translated as CASSLGGGNSPLHF.

This clone was picked up a small number of times. The gene calls are TRBV28 and TRBJ1-1, with 10 positions matching TRBD1. The length of the CDR3 is 15 residues. J gave up 3 bases and V 5 bases, and 6 bases lay outside the gene matches. Germline loops: CDR1 MDHEN, CDR2 SYDVKM. CDR3 sequence reads: CASSPHGQGDTEAFF. Here the CDR3 DNA reads TGTGCCAGCAGTCCCCACGGACAGGGGGACACTGAAGCTTTCTTT.

This chain joins TRBV5-1 and TRBJ2-5; D could derive from TRBD1 or TRBD2 (6 bases each). Trimming pared 0 bases from V and 5 bases from J, leaving 14 bases between. CDR3 length equals 15 residues. From germline, CDR1 is SGHRS and CDR2 YFSETQ. DNA of the CDR3: TGCGCCAGCAGCTTGGCCGAGGGGGGCCCGGAGACCCAGTACTTC. It specifies CASSLAEGGPETQYF.

This clone appeared a single time. The chain combines TRBV28 with TRBJ2-1, with TRBD2 matching over 8 bases. CDR1 and CDR2 from the germline V gene are MDHEN and SYDVKM. This CDR3 has 12 residues. Trimming cost V 9 bases and J 4 bases; bases outside gene matches: 2. CDR3 region: CASSGEYNEQFF. In DNA form, the CDR3 reads TGTGCCAGTAGCGGGGAATACAATGAGCAGTTCTTC. The full variable domain, completed using reference TRBV28 and TRBJ2-1, is DVKVTQSSRYLVKRTGEKVFLECVQDMDHENMFWYRQDPGLGLRLIYFSYDVKMKEKGDIPEGYSVSREKKERFSLILESASTNQTSMYLCASSGEYNEQFFGPGTRLTVL.

V gene TRBV27 combines with J gene TRBJ2-2; 7 nucleotides line up with TRBD2. The CDR3 extends over 15 amino acids. Germline CDR1 MNHEY, CDR2 SMNVEV (reference sequence). The ends lost 9 bases at V and 5 bases at J; junction bases unmatched: 12. The CDR3 spells CASQARAGMTGELFF. The CDR3 DNA sequence: TGTGCCAGTCAAGCAAGAGCGGGAATGACCGGGGAGCTGTTTTTT.

The chain couples TRBV5-4 to TRBJ1-5, with no clear D. The germline V and J ends were trimmed by 0 bases and 0 bases, with 13 bases remaining between them. Germline CDR1 is SGHNT and CDR2 is YYREEE (reference sequence). This CDR3 is 17 amino acids long. This CDR3 is CASSLVFGDTSNQPQHF. The DNA of the CDR3 is TGTGCCAGCAGCTTGGTTTTCGGGGATACTAGCAATCAGCCCCAGCATTTT.

This chain joins TRBV4-3 and TRBJ2-1; 9 bases match TRBD2. V gave up 2 bases and J gave up 8 bases; unmatched junction bases: 10. Germline loops: CDR1 LGHNA, CDR2 YSLEER. This CDR3 has 16 amino acids. The CDR3 sequence: CASSQRGGRGSDEQFF. CDR3 sequence (DNA): TGCGCCAGCAGCCAACGTGGCGGGAGGGGGAGTGATGAGCAGTTCTTC.

The chain couples TRBV18 to TRBJ1-2, with D hard to call. Germline-derived CDR1 and CDR2 are KGHSH and LQKENI. Trimming stripped 6 bases from V and 5 bases from J, with 25 bases between. The CDR3 runs to 17 residues. In DNA form, the CDR3 reads TGTGCCAGCTCCCGACTTACTACTGAGACAACGGGATATGGCTACACCTTC. Its protein is CASSRLTTETTGYGYTF.

This chain connects TRBV5-4 to TRBJ2-5, with D perhaps matching TRBD1 (6 bases). The J call is in doubt because the DNA end fits TRBJ2-7 better. The CDR3 extends over 15 amino acids. Germline CDR1 is SGHNT and CDR2 is YYREEE (reference sequence). The CDR3: CASSTDPGDSYEQYF. In DNA, the CDR3 is TGTGCCAGCAGCACCGACCCAGGGGACTCCTACGAGCAGTACTTC.

The chain links TRBV6-5 to TRBJ2-7; 13 bases are a match to TRBD2. With V trimmed by 2 bases and J by 7 bases, 2 bases remained unmatched. This CDR3 contains 14 residues. CDR1 is MNHEY and CDR2 is SVGAGI in the germline V gene. CDR3 region: CASSYRTSGSEQYF. In DNA form, the CDR3 reads TGTGCCAGCAGTTACAGGACTAGCGGGAGTGAGCAGTACTTC.

V and J are TRBV5-6 and TRBJ1-1; no clear D. The CDR3 extends over 17 amino acids. The ends were cut back, 1 base at V and 6 bases at J, with 22 bases in the middle. Germline-derived CDR1 and CDR2 are SGHDT and YYEEEE. This CDR3 reads CASSLYGPGPKGAEAFF. CDR3 DNA: TGTGCCAGCAGCTTGTATGGGCCGGGCCCCAAGGGCGCTGAAGCTTTCTTT.

This sequence joins TRBV28 and TRBJ1-1, with TRBD1 matching over 9 bases. From germline, CDR1 is MDHEN and CDR2 SYDVKM. The CDR3 length is 13 residues. The V and J ends lost 7 bases and 8 bases, in that order; junction bases with no gene match: 8. CDR3 sequence reads: CASTGTGRIEAFF. In DNA, the CDR3 is TGTGCCAGCACCGGGACAGGGAGAATCGAAGCTTTCTTT.

The chain is built from TRBV15 and TRBJ1-2; 9 bases match TRBD1. V was pared by 1 base and J by 5 bases, with 2 bases of the junction left unmatched. Germline lookup yields CDR1 LNHNV and CDR2 YYDKDF (reference sequence). This CDR3 contains 14 residues. The CDR3 spells CATSRGGQGYGYTF. CDR3 nucleotide sequence: TGTGCCACCAGCAGAGGGGGACAGGGTTATGGCTACACCTTC.

The chain carries TRBV9 and TRBJ2-6; no definite D call. Germline values: CDR1 SGDLS, CDR2 YYNGEE. Trimming removed 4 bases at V and 1 base at J, with 15 bases between. This CDR3 comprises 17 residues. DNA for the CDR3: TGTGCCAGCAGCCCGACCTCAGGAAAATCTGGGGCCAACGTCCTGACTTTC. Translated, it gives CASSPTSGKSGANVLTF.

The chain joins TRBV9 to TRBJ2-5; 7 bases line up with TRBD1. CDR1 and CDR2 (germline): SGDLS, YYNGEE. Losses at the gene ends were 0 bases for V and 1 base for J; bases not matched to a gene: 3. This CDR3 region has 15 residues. This chain's CDR3 is CASSVGTGPQETQYF. The CDR3 DNA follows: TGTGCCAGCAGCGTAGGGACAGGCCCCCAAGAGACCCAGTACTTC.

This clone was seen once. The chain couples TRBV28 to TRBJ2-5, with a weak D call TRBD2 (6 bases). Between the trimmed V and J ends, which lost 4 bases and 5 bases, there was a span of 20 bases. There are 16 residues in the CDR3. The germline gives CDR1 MDHEN, CDR2 SYDVKM. DNA for the CDR3: TGTGCCAGCAGTTCGATTGCGGGACCGGGTGGGGAGACCCAGTACTTC. It yields the protein CASSSIAGPGGETQYF.

V and J are TRBV18 and TRBJ1-1, with D maybe TRBD1 (5 bases). CDR3 length equals 16 residues. Between the trimmed V and J ends, which lost 3 bases and 2 bases, there was a span of 16 bases. Germline CDR1 and CDR2: KGHSH and LQKENI. The CDR3 here is CASSPLRGRVNTEAFF. CDR3 DNA sequence: TGTGCCAGCTCACCGCTAAGGGGCAGGGTCAACACTGAAGCTTTCTTT.

Only one count was recorded for this clone. The chain links TRBV6-6 to TRBJ2-2, with 10 bases identical to TRBD2. Germline CDR1 is MNHNY and CDR2 is SVGAGI (reference sequence). V trimming: 4 bases; J trimming: 1 base; junction bases outside the gene matches: 0. The CDR3 totals 15 residues. This CDR3 is CASSSSGGNTGELFF. In DNA form, the CDR3 reads TGTGCCAGCAGTTCTAGCGGGGGGAACACCGGGGAGCTGTTTTTT.

V gene TRBV10-3 combines with J gene TRBJ1-5; 10 nucleotides match TRBD1. Germline V gives CDR1 ENHRY, CDR2 SYGVKD. Trimming cost V 6 bases and J 4 bases; bases outside gene matches: 6. This CDR3 has 15 amino acids. The CDR3 bases are TGTGCCATCAGGGGGGGGGACAGGGGTAATCAGCCCCAGCATTTT. This sequence encodes CAIRGGDRGNQPQHF.

In the case of this clone: Other DNA variants within this sample encode the same CDR3. This chain links TRBV18 with TRBJ2-1; perhaps TRBD1 as D (5 bases). The CDR3 has 12 amino acids. Per the germline V gene, CDR1 is KGHSH and CDR2 is LQKENI. V was clipped by 6 bases and J by 8 bases, with 11 bases between them. The CDR3 region is CASSPLGDEQFF. In DNA, the CDR3 is TGTGCCAGCTCGCCTCTAGGGGATGAGCAGTTCTTC.